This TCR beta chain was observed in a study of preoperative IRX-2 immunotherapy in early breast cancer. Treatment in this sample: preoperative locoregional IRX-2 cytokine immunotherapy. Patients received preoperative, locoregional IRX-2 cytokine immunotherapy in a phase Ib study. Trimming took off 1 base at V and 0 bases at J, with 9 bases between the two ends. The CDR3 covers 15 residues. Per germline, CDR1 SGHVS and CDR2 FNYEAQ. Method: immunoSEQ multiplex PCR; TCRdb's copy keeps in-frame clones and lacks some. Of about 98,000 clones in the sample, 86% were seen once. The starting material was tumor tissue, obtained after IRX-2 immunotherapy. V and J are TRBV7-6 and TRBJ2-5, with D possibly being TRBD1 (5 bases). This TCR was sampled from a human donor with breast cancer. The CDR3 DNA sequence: TGTGCCAGCAGCTTAGGGGCAGGGTACCAAGAGACCCAGTACTTC. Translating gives CASSLGAGYQETQYF.